The rows below give T cell receptor beta chains drawn from one sample of a study of graft-versus-host responses after intestinal transplantation. Data came from immunoSEQ multiplex PCR; TCRdb stores just in-frame clones and leaves some out. The sample includes 60,000 to 65,000 clones, about nine tenths of them seen just once. The sequencing here drew on ileum tissue, taken roughly 390 days after transplant. These TCRs come from a human patient who received an intestinal transplant, so some T cells may come from the graft donor. The CDR3 runs from the conserved cysteine through the conserved F or W. A D gene is named only where the DNA matches it firmly. Expanded clones get a size class; other rows say once, few or many, or leave the size out.

CASSTQGGGNSPLHF	TGTGCCAGCAGTACTCAGGGCGGAGGAAATTCACCCCTCCACTTT	TRBV6-5	-	-	TRBJ1-6
CASSLRAYNSPLHF	TGTGCCAGCAGCTTAAGGGCTTATAATTCACCCCTCCACTTT	TRBV5-5	-	-	TRBJ1-6
CASSGPGPSYNEQFF	TGTGCCAGCAGCGGACCGGGACCTTCCTACAATGAGCAGTTCTTC	TRBV11-1	-	-	TRBJ2-1
CASSPSWFGEQYF	TGTGCCAGCAGCCCATCATGGTTCGGGGAGCAGTACTTC	TRBV5-8	-	-	TRBJ2-5
CASSASTGRNEQFF	TGTGCCAGCAGCGCCTCAACGGGGCGAAATGAGCAGTTCTTC	TRBV9	-	-	TRBJ2-1
CASSESGRDEAFF	TGTGCCAGCAGTGAATCAGGGAGGGATGAAGCTTTCTTT	TRBV2	-	-	TRBJ1-1
CASSVRDREVQETQYF	TGTGCCAGCAGTGTCCGGGACAGGGAAGTTCAAGAGACCCAGTACTTC	TRBV6-1	-	TRBD1	TRBJ2-5
CASSPPTGSTDTQYF	TGCGCCAGCAGCCCGCCGACAGGGAGCACAGATACGCAGTATTTT	TRBV5-1	-	TRBD1	TRBJ2-3
CASKGDSHNEQFF	TGTGCCAGCAAAGGGGACAGCCACAATGAGCAGTTCTTC	TRBV14	-	TRBD1	TRBJ2-1
CASSVDGGVETQYF	TGTGCCAGCAGCGTAGACGGGGGGGTAGAGACCCAGTACTTC	TRBV9	-	TRBD2	TRBJ2-5
CASSPTGGDTEAFF	TGTGCCAGCTCACCGACAGGAGGAGACACTGAAGCTTTCTTT	TRBV18	-	-	TRBJ1-1
CASSHSRSTFTDTQYF	TGTGCCAGCAGCCATAGTAGGTCCACATTCACAGATACGCAGTATTTT	TRBV7-6	-	-	TRBJ2-3
CSVPGHLTGTDTQYF	TGCAGCGTCCCCGGGCACCTTACCGGGACAGATACGCAGTATTTT	TRBV29-1	-	-	TRBJ2-3
CASSFWVRPPNYEQYF	TGTGCCAGCAGCTTTTGGGTTAGGCCCCCGAACTACGAGCAGTACTTC	TRBV5-5	-	-	TRBJ2-7
CASKNRGNNQPQHF	TGTGCCAGCAAGAACAGGGGGAACAATCAGCCCCAGCATTTT	TRBV2	-	TRBD1	TRBJ1-5
CSVEDRERTFGDTQYF	TGCAGCGTTGAAGATCGGGAACGGACCTTTGGAGATACGCAGTATTTT	TRBV29-1	-	-	TRBJ2-3
CASSLLLTSGREETQYF	TGTGCCAGCAGTTTATTACTGACTAGCGGGAGGGAAGAGACCCAGTACTTC	TRBV28	-	TRBD2	TRBJ2-5
CASRGLAGGPGDTQYF	TGTGCCAGCAGGGGACTAGCGGGGGGGCCGGGAGATACGCAGTATTTT	TRBV2	once	TRBD2	TRBJ2-3
CASSPILGTEAFF	TGTGCCAGCTCACCAATTTTGGGGACGGAAGCTTTCTTT	TRBV18	-	-	TRBJ1-1
CASSDRTGTEAFF	TGTGCCAGCAGTGACCGGACGGGCACTGAAGCTTTCTTT	TRBV2	-	-	TRBJ1-1
CASSPNNQRTGIGELFF	TGCGCCAGCAGCCCAAATAACCAAAGGACAGGGATCGGGGAGCTGTTTTTT	TRBV5-1	-	TRBD1	TRBJ2-2
CASSQDPPSGPYNEQFF	TGCGCCAGCAGCCAAGATCCCCCTAGCGGCCCCTACAATGAGCAGTTCTTC	TRBV4-1	once	TRBD2	TRBJ2-1
CASSQDRGNSPLHF	TGCGCCAGCAGCCAGGACCGGGGGAATTCACCCCTCCACTTT	TRBV4-1	-	-	TRBJ1-6
CASSAQSTSGSNAYEQYF	TGTGCCAGCAGCGCTCAGTCGACTAGCGGGAGCAACGCCTACGAGCAGTACTTC	TRBV9	-	TRBD2	TRBJ2-7
CASSPRGSTEAFF	TGCGCCAGCAGCCCCAGGGGGAGCACTGAAGCTTTCTTT	TRBV5-1	-	TRBD1	TRBJ1-1
CASSIGTGDSYEQYF	TGTGCCAGCAGTATAGGGACAGGGGACTCCTACGAGCAGTACTTC	TRBV27	-	TRBD1	TRBJ2-7
CASELSGTRLSYEQYF	TGTGCCAGTGAGCTTTCGGGGACTAGGCTCTCCTACGAGCAGTACTTC	TRBV28	-	TRBD2	TRBJ2-7
CASSLNRARGRVVVYEQYF	TGTGCCAGCAGCTTAAACCGGGCGAGGGGGCGCGTTGTCGTGTACGAGCAGTACTTC	TRBV7-2	-	TRBD1	TRBJ2-7
CASTHRPSTDTQYF	TGTGCCAGCACCCACAGACCTAGCACAGATACGCAGTATTTT	TRBV6-1	-	-	TRBJ2-3
CASSIVGTLTGELFF	TGTGCCAGTAGTATAGTTGGGACTCTCACCGGGGAGCTGTTTTTT	TRBV19	once	-	TRBJ2-2
CASSEGPTLRTEAFF	TGTGCCAGCAGTGAAGGTCCTACCCTCAGGACTGAAGCTTTCTTT	TRBV6-1	-	-	TRBJ1-1
CASSPDHTEAFF	TGTGCCAGCAGTCCCGACCACACTGAAGCTTTCTTT	TRBV28	-	-	TRBJ1-1
CASSLGTGVETQYF	TGTGCCAGCAGCTTAGGGACAGGGGTGGAGACCCAGTACTTC	TRBV11-1	-	TRBD1	TRBJ2-5
CASSVTPTGNQPQHF	TGTGCCAGCAGCGTAACCCCGACGGGCAATCAGCCCCAGCATTTT	TRBV28	once	-	TRBJ1-5
CSARRTDEQYF	TGCAGTGCTAGGAGGACGGACGAGCAGTACTTC	TRBV20-1	-	-	TRBJ2-7
CASSLAKTSTNEKLFF	TGTGCCAGCAGCCTAGCAAAGACTTCAACTAATGAAAAACTGTTTTTT	TRBV7-2	-	-	TRBJ1-4
CASSPRTSGLPYEQYF	TGTGCCAGCAGCCCTCGGACTAGCGGGCTGCCCTACGAGCAGTACTTC	TRBV9	-	TRBD2	TRBJ2-7
CASSPGGVSGNTIYF	TGCGCCAGCAGCCCGGGCGGGGTCTCTGGAAACACCATATATTTT	TRBV5-1	-	-	TRBJ1-3
CASSLTSGSNEQFF	TGTGCCAGCAGTTTAACTAGCGGATCCAATGAGCAGTTCTTC	TRBV28	-	TRBD2	TRBJ2-1
CASSQDRTDYEQYF	TGCGCCAGCAGCCAAGATAGGACGGACTACGAGCAGTACTTC	TRBV4-1	-	-	TRBJ2-7
CASSQTSGRAYNEQFF	TGTGCTAGCAGCCAAACTAGCGGGAGGGCCTACAATGAGCAGTTCTTC	TRBV7-7	-	TRBD2	TRBJ2-1